These T cell receptor beta chains were read from a single sample in a study of T-cell reconstitution after alpha-beta-depleted transplantation in children. Using its own MiXCR run on the PCR reads, TCRdb lists one record per CDR3 protein. This sample yields fewer than 1 million distinct CDR3 sequences, of which approximately 15% are seen a single time; under 6% belongs to the top ten. Sequencing used PBMCs, mostly from graft donor cells, obtained 360 days after TCRalphabeta/CD19-depleted stem cell transplant. The receptors were sampled from a male patient younger than 18 who had a stem cell transplant for acute lymphoblastic leukemia, so the T cells may come from the graft donor. CDR3s include the opening cysteine and the closing phenylalanine or tryptophan. The D gene is left open where the match is weak. The size entry is marked missing in some rows and otherwise reads once, few, many or a size class.

cdr3_aa: CASSYRGRTGELFF; cdr3_nt: TGTGCCAGCAGCTACAGGGGGCGGACCGGGGAGCTGTTTTTT; j_call: TRBJ2-2; d_call: TRBD1; v_call: TRBV3-1; clone_size: few; cdr3_length: 14
cdr3_aa: CSASGLATGELFF; cdr3_nt: TGCAGTGCTAGCGGACTAGCCACCGGGGAGCTGTTTTTT; j_call: TRBJ2-2; d_call: TRBD2; v_call: TRBV20-1; clone_size: many; cdr3_length: 13
cdr3_aa: CASSLRATGGAYEQYF; cdr3_nt: TGTGCCAGCAGTTTACGGGCGACAGGGGGCGCGTACGAGCAGTACTTC; j_call: TRBJ2-7; d_call: TRBD1; v_call: TRBV12-3/TRBV12-4; clone_size: .; cdr3_length: 16
cdr3_aa: CTATGADGYTF; cdr3_nt: TGCACAGCGACAGGGGCGGATGGCTACACCTTC; j_call: TRBJ1-2; d_call: TRBD1; v_call: TRBV29-1; clone_size: .; cdr3_length: 11
cdr3_aa: CSARDLEGSAGGPFSGANVLTF; cdr3_nt: TGCAGTGCTAGAGACCTTGAGGGGTCAGCGGGAGGCCCCTTCTCTGGGGCCAACGTCCTGACTTTC; j_call: TRBJ2-6; d_call: TRBD2; v_call: TRBV20-1; clone_size: .; cdr3_length: 22
cdr3_aa: CASSQSLSSPSTDTQYF; cdr3_nt: TGTGCCAGCAGCCAATCCCTGAGCAGCCCTAGCACAGATACGCAGTATTTT; j_call: TRBJ2-3; d_call: .; v_call: TRBV16; clone_size: .; cdr3_length: 17
cdr3_aa: CASSWGGTGQPQHF; cdr3_nt: TGTGCCAGCAGCTGGGGGGGAACAGGTCAGCCCCAGCATTTT; j_call: TRBJ1-5; d_call: .; v_call: TRBV9; clone_size: few; cdr3_length: 14
cdr3_aa: CASSKALSDRGRGTEAFF; cdr3_nt: TGTGCCAGCAGCAAAGCGCTCTCGGACAGGGGGCGCGGCACTGAAGCTTTCTTT; j_call: TRBJ1-1; d_call: .; v_call: TRBV21-1; clone_size: .; cdr3_length: 18
cdr3_aa: CASSAGTGRLYEQYF; cdr3_nt: TGCGCCAGCAGCGCCGGGACAGGTCGACTTTACGAGCAGTACTTC; j_call: TRBJ2-7; d_call: TRBD1; v_call: TRBV5-1; clone_size: .; cdr3_length: 15
cdr3_aa: CASSLVNAWGGYTF; cdr3_nt: TGCGCCAGCAGCTTGGTTAACGCCTGGGGTGGCTACACCTTC; j_call: TRBJ1-2; d_call: .; v_call: TRBV5-1; clone_size: few; cdr3_length: 14
cdr3_aa: CASSLGIPNEQFF; cdr3_nt: TGTGCCAGCAGTTTGGGTATCCCCAATGAGCAGTTCTTC; j_call: TRBJ2-1; d_call: .; v_call: TRBV12-3/TRBV12-4; clone_size: few; cdr3_length: 13
cdr3_aa: CASNYRGADTQYF; cdr3_nt: TGTGCCAGCAACTACAGGGGCGCAGATACGCAGTATTTT; j_call: TRBJ2-3; d_call: TRBD1; v_call: TRBV6-5; clone_size: .; cdr3_length: 13
cdr3_aa: CASSLAGAGAPLSYEQYF; cdr3_nt: TGCGCCAGCAGCTTGGCCGGAGCGGGAGCCCCCCTCTCCTACGAGCAGTACTTC; j_call: TRBJ2-7; d_call: TRBD2; v_call: TRBV5-1; clone_size: .; cdr3_length: 18
cdr3_aa: CASSFSWLAGEGEQFF; cdr3_nt: TGTGCCAGCAGCTTTAGCTGGCTAGCGGGAGAGGGTGAGCAGTTCTTC; j_call: TRBJ2-1; d_call: TRBD2; v_call: TRBV11-2; clone_size: .; cdr3_length: 16
cdr3_aa: CATGTTRYNEQFF; cdr3_nt: TGTGCCACGGGGACTACACGATACAATGAGCAGTTCTTC; j_call: TRBJ2-1; d_call: TRBD2; v_call: TRBV15; clone_size: .; cdr3_length: 13
cdr3_aa: CASSPQTENEKLFF; cdr3_nt: TGCGCCAGCAGCCCTCAGACGGAGAATGAAAAACTGTTTTTT; j_call: TRBJ1-4; d_call: .; v_call: TRBV5-1; clone_size: .; cdr3_length: 14
cdr3_aa: CASMREGDSNQPQHF; cdr3_nt: TGTGCCAGCATGAGGGAAGGGGATAGCAATCAGCCCCAGCATTTT; j_call: TRBJ1-5; d_call: .; v_call: TRBV2; clone_size: few; cdr3_length: 15
cdr3_aa: CASSLSGVMRTGELFF; cdr3_nt: TGCGCCAGCAGCTTGTCAGGGGTCATGCGGACCGGGGAGCTGTTTTTT; j_call: TRBJ2-2; d_call: .; v_call: TRBV5-1; clone_size: many; cdr3_length: 16
cdr3_aa: CASSQAGSIYNEQFF; cdr3_nt: TGTGCCAGCAGCCAAGCGGGAAGCATCTACAATGAGCAGTTCTTC; j_call: TRBJ2-1; d_call: TRBD2; v_call: TRBV7-3; clone_size: few; cdr3_length: 15
cdr3_aa: CASSLAGGSYEQYF; cdr3_nt: TGTGCCAGCAGTCTAGCGGGAGGGTCCTACGAGCAGTACTTC; j_call: TRBJ2-7; d_call: TRBD2; v_call: TRBV12-3/TRBV12-4; clone_size: many; cdr3_length: 14
cdr3_aa: CASRSQGAVWQPQHF; cdr3_nt: TGTGCCAGCAGGAGCCAGGGGGCGGTATGGCAGCCCCAGCATTTT; j_call: TRBJ1-5; d_call: TRBD1; v_call: TRBV12-3/TRBV12-4; clone_size: .; cdr3_length: 15
cdr3_aa: CSSAGRTGYQETQYF; cdr3_nt: TGCAGTTCCGCAGGGCGGACGGGCTACCAAGAGACCCAGTACTTC; j_call: TRBJ2-5; d_call: .; v_call: TRBV20-1; clone_size: .; cdr3_length: 15
cdr3_aa: CASSQVAGVYQETQYF; cdr3_nt: TGTGCCAGCAGCCAAGTGGCGGGAGTGTACCAAGAGACCCAGTACTTC; j_call: TRBJ2-5; d_call: TRBD2; v_call: TRBV3-1; clone_size: few; cdr3_length: 16
cdr3_aa: CASSLGVTAYQETQYF; cdr3_nt: TGTGCCAGCAGCTTAGGCGTGACAGCGTACCAAGAGACCCAGTACTTC; j_call: TRBJ2-5; d_call: .; v_call: TRBV11-2; clone_size: few; cdr3_length: 16
cdr3_aa: CASSPGLAGPLSSYNEQFF; cdr3_nt: TGTGCCAGCAGCCCGGGACTAGCGGGACCCTTGAGCTCCTACAATGAGCAGTTCTTC; j_call: TRBJ2-1; d_call: TRBD2; v_call: TRBV11-1; clone_size: .; cdr3_length: 19
cdr3_aa: CASSLYYGKGARLLRVTGELFF; cdr3_nt: TGCGCCAGCAGCTTGTATTATGGCAAGGGGGCTAGGCTACTGCGAGTCACCGGGGAGCTGTTTTTT; j_call: TRBJ2-2; d_call: TRBD1; v_call: TRBV5-1; clone_size: few; cdr3_length: 22
cdr3_aa: CSVVLGTSGRTDTQYF; cdr3_nt: TGCAGCGTTGTCCTAGGGACTAGCGGACGCACAGATACGCAGTATTTT; j_call: TRBJ2-3; d_call: TRBD2; v_call: TRBV29-1; clone_size: .; cdr3_length: 16
cdr3_aa: CASSLALFTSGTSGRAWVF; cdr3_nt: TGTGCCAGCAGTTTAGCCCTCTTCACGTCCGGGACTAGCGGGAGGGCCTGGGTCTTC; j_call: TRBJ2-1; d_call: TRBD2; v_call: TRBV27; clone_size: .; cdr3_length: 19
cdr3_aa: CASIPVVGEGPYEQYF; cdr3_nt: TGTGCCAGCATACCCGTTGTTGGGGAGGGCCCATACGAGCAGTACTTC; j_call: TRBJ2-7; d_call: TRBD2; v_call: TRBV27; clone_size: .; cdr3_length: 16
cdr3_aa: CASTLTTSVQETQYF; cdr3_nt: TGTGCCAGCACCCTCACGACTAGCGTCCAAGAGACCCAGTACTTC; j_call: TRBJ2-5; d_call: TRBD2; v_call: TRBV12-3/TRBV12-4; clone_size: few; cdr3_length: 15
cdr3_aa: CATSKGEGSYNEQFF; cdr3_nt: TGTGCCACCTCTAAGGGGGAGGGTTCCTACAATGAGCAGTTCTTC; j_call: TRBJ2-1; d_call: .; v_call: TRBV12-3/TRBV12-4; clone_size: many; cdr3_length: 15
cdr3_aa: CASSYSKYNEQFF; cdr3_nt: TGTGCCAGCAGTTACTCGAAGTACAATGAGCAGTTCTTC; j_call: TRBJ2-1; d_call: .; v_call: TRBV6-5; clone_size: few; cdr3_length: 13
cdr3_aa: CASRPLSGVPLGNTEAFF; cdr3_nt: TGTGCCAGCAGACCCCTATCCGGGGTCCCTCTGGGGAACACTGAAGCTTTCTTT; j_call: TRBJ1-1; d_call: .; v_call: TRBV27; clone_size: .; cdr3_length: 18
cdr3_aa: CASTPSGTFRGNQPQHF; cdr3_nt: TGTGCCAGCACCCCTTCGGGGACATTCAGGGGCAATCAGCCCCAGCATTTT; j_call: TRBJ1-5; d_call: .; v_call: TRBV6-2/TRBV6-3; clone_size: few; cdr3_length: 17
cdr3_aa: CSAGPRGEVIEQYF; cdr3_nt: TGCAGTGCCGGCCCTAGGGGGGAGGTAATCGAGCAGTACTTC; j_call: TRBJ2-7; d_call: .; v_call: TRBV20-1; clone_size: many; cdr3_length: 14
cdr3_aa: CASSRDRERGIPLHF; cdr3_nt: TGTGCCAGCAGCAGGGACCGCGAGAGGGGTATACCCCTCCACTTT; j_call: TRBJ1-6; d_call: .; v_call: TRBV21-1; clone_size: few; cdr3_length: 15
cdr3_aa: CASTPAETLNTEAFF; cdr3_nt: TGTGCCAGCACCCCGGCGGAGACGTTGAACACTGAAGCTTTCTTT; j_call: TRBJ1-1; d_call: .; v_call: TRBV7-9; clone_size: once; cdr3_length: 15
cdr3_aa: CASSPSAGVAETDTQYF; cdr3_nt: TGTGCCAGCAGCCCCTCAGCAGGGGTGGCGGAAACAGATACGCAGTATTTT; j_call: TRBJ2-3; d_call: .; v_call: TRBV11-2; clone_size: .; cdr3_length: 17
cdr3_aa: CASSSRGRPYEQYF; cdr3_nt: TGTGCCAGCAGCTCCAGGGGGAGGCCCTACGAGCAGTACTTC; j_call: TRBJ2-7; d_call: .; v_call: TRBV7-9; clone_size: many; cdr3_length: 14
cdr3_aa: CASKVGGRAIFSRYF; cdr3_nt: TGTGCCAGCAAAGTTGGCGGGAGGGCAATCTTCTCACGGTATTTT; j_call: TRBJ2-3; d_call: TRBD2; v_call: TRBV7-3; clone_size: many; cdr3_length: 15
cdr3_aa: CASGPPRREGQYEQYF; cdr3_nt: TGTGCCAGCGGACCCCCTAGGCGGGAGGGCCAATACGAGCAGTACTTC; j_call: TRBJ2-7; d_call: TRBD2; v_call: TRBV18; clone_size: .; cdr3_length: 16
cdr3_aa: CATKRSQFF; cdr3_nt: TGTGCCACGAAGCGCTCGCAGTTCTTC; j_call: TRBJ2-1; d_call: .; v_call: TRBV7-9; clone_size: .; cdr3_length: 9
cdr3_aa: CASSPAITYEQYF; cdr3_nt: TGTGCCAGCAGCCCGGCAATCACATACGAGCAGTACTTC; j_call: TRBJ2-7; d_call: .; v_call: TRBV4-2; clone_size: .; cdr3_length: 13
cdr3_aa: CASSPSGWRNEQFF; cdr3_nt: TGTGCCAGCAGCCCAAGCGGTTGGCGCAATGAGCAGTTCTTC; j_call: TRBJ2-1; d_call: .; v_call: TRBV9; clone_size: many; cdr3_length: 14
cdr3_aa: CASSPGGGYGYTF; cdr3_nt: TGTGCCAGCAGTCCAGGGGGTGGGTATGGCTACACCTTC; j_call: TRBJ1-2; d_call: TRBD1; v_call: TRBV12-3/TRBV12-4; clone_size: many; cdr3_length: 13
cdr3_aa: CASKRDRDNYEQYF; cdr3_nt: TGTGCCAGCAAGAGGGACAGGGATAACTACGAGCAGTACTTC; j_call: TRBJ2-7; d_call: TRBD1; v_call: TRBV27; clone_size: .; cdr3_length: 14
cdr3_aa: CASSSRGLEPDTQYF; cdr3_nt: TGCGCCAGCAGCTCTAGGGGTTTAGAACCAGATACGCAGTATTTT; j_call: TRBJ2-3; d_call: .; v_call: TRBV5-1; clone_size: .; cdr3_length: 15
cdr3_aa: CASSGPLGGRWLYNEQFF; cdr3_nt: TGTGCCAGCAGCGGACCCTTGGGGGGACGCTGGCTCTACAATGAGCAGTTCTTC; j_call: TRBJ2-1; d_call: .; v_call: TRBV9; clone_size: .; cdr3_length: 18
cdr3_aa: CASSLATDNQPQHF; cdr3_nt: TGTGCCAGCAGCTTAGCAACAGACAATCAGCCCCAGCATTTT; j_call: TRBJ1-5; d_call: .; v_call: TRBV7-9; clone_size: few; cdr3_length: 14
cdr3_aa: CASSSLYRGFDYEQYF; cdr3_nt: TGTGCCAGCAGCTCACTCTACAGGGGATTCGACTACGAGCAGTACTTC; j_call: TRBJ2-7; d_call: TRBD1; v_call: TRBV7-6; clone_size: few; cdr3_length: 16
cdr3_aa: CASSQEYPRELVEQYF; cdr3_nt: TGCGCCAGCAGCCAAGAATATCCGCGGGAGCTAGTAGAGCAGTACTTC; j_call: TRBJ2-7; d_call: TRBD2; v_call: TRBV4-1; clone_size: many; cdr3_length: 16
cdr3_aa: CASRLAAGVYNEQFF; cdr3_nt: TGTGCCAGCAGACTCGCAGCGGGGGTATACAATGAGCAGTTCTTC; j_call: TRBJ2-1; d_call: TRBD2; v_call: TRBV12-3/TRBV12-4; clone_size: once; cdr3_length: 15